The rows below give T cell receptor beta chains drawn from one sample of a study of T cell changes during pregnancy in multiple sclerosis. TCRdb's table, derived via immunoSEQ multiplex PCR, lists solely in-frame clones and lacks some. In the table there are about 59,000 clones, roughly 94% of which are singletons. Sequenced material: CD8+ T cells from peripheral blood mononuclear cells, taken after pregnancy. These TCRs come from a female donor with multiple sclerosis, enrolled in a pregnancy study. CDR3s include the opening cysteine and the closing phenylalanine or tryptophan. A D gene is named only where the DNA matches it firmly. Size tells how often a clone was seen (once, few, many) or the class of an expanded clone, and some rows leave it out.

clone_size: -; j_call: TRBJ2-7; d_call: TRBD1; v_call: TRBV7-9; cdr3_nt: TGTGCCAGCAGCTCCGGACAGGGGTCGCCCTACGAGCAGTACTTC; cdr3_aa: CASSSGQGSPYEQYF
clone_size: -; j_call: TRBJ2-6; d_call: -; v_call: TRBV23-1; cdr3_nt: TGCGCCAGCAGTCGGTGGAGCTCTGGGGCCAACGTCCTGACTTTC; cdr3_aa: CASSRWSSGANVLTF
clone_size: -; j_call: TRBJ1-5; d_call: -; v_call: TRBV4-1; cdr3_nt: TGCGCCAGCATGAAGACAGGATTATCGGGCCAGCCCCAGCATTTT; cdr3_aa: CASMKTGLSGQPQHF
clone_size: -; j_call: TRBJ2-1; d_call: TRBD2; v_call: TRBV4-2; cdr3_nt: TGTGCCAGCAGCCAAGATGGCGGGAGCTCCTACAATGAGCAGTTCTTC; cdr3_aa: CASSQDGGSSYNEQFF
clone_size: -; j_call: TRBJ2-7; d_call: -; v_call: TRBV15; cdr3_nt: TGTGCCACCAGCAGAGCGGAGGGGCCAACCTACGAGCAGTACTTC; cdr3_aa: CATSRAEGPTYEQYF
clone_size: -; j_call: TRBJ2-1; d_call: TRBD2; v_call: TRBV27; cdr3_nt: TGTGCCAGCAGTTTATCAGGGGGACTAGCGGGAGGAAATGAGCAGTTCTTC; cdr3_aa: CASSLSGGLAGGNEQFF
clone_size: -; j_call: TRBJ2-7; d_call: -; v_call: TRBV27; cdr3_nt: TGTGCCAGCAGTTTATCGCGGAGCTCCTACGAGCAGTACTTC; cdr3_aa: CASSLSRSSYEQYF
clone_size: -; j_call: TRBJ2-3; d_call: TRBD2; v_call: TRBV6-1; cdr3_nt: TGTGCCAGCAGTGATCTTCTAGCGGGAGTGTCTCCCACAGATACGCAGTATTTT; cdr3_aa: CASSDLLAGVSPTDTQYF
clone_size: -; j_call: TRBJ2-3; d_call: -; v_call: TRBV4-1; cdr3_nt: TGCGCCAGCAACCATCAGAAAGGCACAGATACGCAGTATTTT; cdr3_aa: CASNHQKGTDTQYF
clone_size: -; j_call: TRBJ1-5; d_call: TRBD1; v_call: TRBV28; cdr3_nt: TGTGCCAGCGGCAGACAGGGCCTCCGACAGCCCCAGCATTTT; cdr3_aa: CASGRQGLRQPQHF
clone_size: -; j_call: TRBJ1-4; d_call: TRBD1; v_call: TRBV27; cdr3_nt: TGTGCCAGCAGTTTATCCCGACAGGGTGGGGAGTATGAAAAACTGTTTTTT; cdr3_aa: CASSLSRQGGEYEKLFF
clone_size: -; j_call: TRBJ2-2; d_call: TRBD1; v_call: TRBV11-2; cdr3_nt: TGTGCCAGCAGCTTAGGGCCGGGACAGGCCACCGGGGAGCTGTTTTTT; cdr3_aa: CASSLGPGQATGELFF
clone_size: once; j_call: TRBJ1-5; d_call: TRBD1; v_call: TRBV4-3; cdr3_nt: TGCGCCAGCAGCCAGGGTCGAGGGGGCCGGCAGCCCCAGCATTTT; cdr3_aa: CASSQGRGGRQPQHF
clone_size: -; j_call: TRBJ2-1; d_call: -; v_call: TRBV5-6; cdr3_nt: TGTGCCAGCAGCTATATGGTTAGCTCCTACAATGAGCAGTTCTTC; cdr3_aa: CASSYMVSSYNEQFF
clone_size: -; j_call: TRBJ1-2; d_call: -; v_call: TRBV13; cdr3_nt: TGTGCCAGCAGCTCGGACAGCTATGGCTACACCTTC; cdr3_aa: CASSSDSYGYTF
clone_size: -; j_call: TRBJ2-5; d_call: TRBD2; v_call: TRBV15; cdr3_nt: TGTGCCACCAGCCAGAGCGGGAGGGCCGGGGAGACCCAGTACTTC; cdr3_aa: CATSQSGRAGETQYF
clone_size: -; j_call: TRBJ1-1; d_call: -; v_call: TRBV27; cdr3_nt: TGTGCCAGCAGTCCAGGGGTGAACACTGAAGCTTTCTTT; cdr3_aa: CASSPGVNTEAFF
clone_size: few; j_call: TRBJ1-2; d_call: -; v_call: TRBV6-4; cdr3_nt: TGTGCCAGCAGTGACCGCGGAGAGGGTGGCTACACCTTC; cdr3_aa: CASSDRGEGGYTF
clone_size: -; j_call: TRBJ2-7; d_call: -; v_call: TRBV9; cdr3_nt: TGTGCCAGCAGCAGAGGAAACTACGAGCAGTACTTC; cdr3_aa: CASSRGNYEQYF
clone_size: -; j_call: TRBJ2-7; d_call: TRBD1; v_call: TRBV5-5; cdr3_nt: TGTGCCAGCAGCCCGGGACAGGCCTTTTTCTCCTACGAGCAGTACTTC; cdr3_aa: CASSPGQAFFSYEQYF
clone_size: once; j_call: TRBJ1-4; d_call: TRBD1; v_call: TRBV19; cdr3_nt: TGTGCCAGTACCCGGACAGGCGGAGGTGAAAAACTGTTTTTT; cdr3_aa: CASTRTGGGEKLFF
clone_size: once; j_call: TRBJ1-4; d_call: -; v_call: TRBV7-9; cdr3_nt: TGTGCCAGCAGCCTCACAGGGTCTAATGAAAAACTGTTTTTT; cdr3_aa: CASSLTGSNEKLFF
clone_size: -; j_call: TRBJ2-7; d_call: TRBD1; v_call: TRBV5-1; cdr3_nt: TGCGCCAGCAGCTTTAAACCAGGGGGCCTCTACTACGAGCAGTACTTC; cdr3_aa: CASSFKPGGLYYEQYF
clone_size: -; j_call: TRBJ2-2; d_call: -; v_call: TRBV9; cdr3_nt: TGTGCCAGCAGCGTAGGCGGGATGGGAACCGGGGAGCTGTTTTTT; cdr3_aa: CASSVGGMGTGELFF
clone_size: -; j_call: TRBJ1-2; d_call: TRBD1; v_call: TRBV27; cdr3_nt: TGTGCCAGCAGCTTTATGGCTGGGCGGACAGGGAAGGGCTACACCTTC; cdr3_aa: CASSFMAGRTGKGYTF
clone_size: -; j_call: TRBJ2-5; d_call: TRBD1; v_call: TRBV27; cdr3_nt: TGTGCCAGCAGTTTACGGACAGGGGCCCAAGAGACCCAGTACTTC; cdr3_aa: CASSLRTGAQETQYF
clone_size: -; j_call: TRBJ2-7; d_call: TRBD2; v_call: TRBV27; cdr3_nt: TGTGCCAGCAGTTTATCGGCGGGAGGGGGCTACGAGCAGTACTTC; cdr3_aa: CASSLSAGGGYEQYF
clone_size: -; j_call: TRBJ1-1; d_call: -; v_call: TRBV19; cdr3_nt: TGTGCCAGTAGTATCGGGGAGAACACTGAAGCTTTCTTT; cdr3_aa: CASSIGENTEAFF
clone_size: -; j_call: TRBJ2-3; d_call: -; v_call: TRBV27; cdr3_nt: TGTGCCAGCAGTTTAAATAGCATCTTGGGGCCAGATACGCAGTATTTT; cdr3_aa: CASSLNSILGPDTQYF
clone_size: once; j_call: TRBJ1-2; d_call: -; v_call: TRBV27; cdr3_nt: TGTGCCAGCAGTTTATCGGCTGGTCCCTATGGCTACACCTTC; cdr3_aa: CASSLSAGPYGYTF
clone_size: -; j_call: TRBJ2-7; d_call: -; v_call: TRBV7-6; cdr3_nt: TGTGCCAGCAGCTTACCGGGAGCCTACGAGCAGTACTTC; cdr3_aa: CASSLPGAYEQYF
clone_size: -; j_call: TRBJ2-1; d_call: TRBD2; v_call: TRBV10-3; cdr3_nt: TGTGCCATCAGTGAGACTAGCGGCTCCTACAATGAGCAGTTCTTC; cdr3_aa: CAISETSGSYNEQFF
clone_size: -; j_call: TRBJ2-3; d_call: -; v_call: TRBV4-1; cdr3_nt: TGCGCCAGCAGGTTTCAGGGGACCCCTAGCACAGATACGCAGTATTTT; cdr3_aa: CASRFQGTPSTDTQYF